These 19 T cell receptor beta chains originate from one sample sequenced in a study of blood T cells in healthy people across ages. Combining a sample-barcoded 5' primer with a J-beta primer mix, a second PCR ran for roughly 7 to 12 cycles. TCRdb reanalysed the 5' RACE reads using MiXCR and keeps one entry per CDR3 protein. Here the sample spans around 1.1 million distinct CDR3 sequences, roughly two fifths being singletons. The material sequenced was blood. The origin of the receptors is a man younger than 35 in good health.

Of note for this clonotype: A read error may explain this, as a much larger clone is one base away. The J gene is TRBJ1-2, the V gene TRBV4-3; maybe TRBD1 (5 bases). The CDR3 runs 14 residues. Trimming stripped 0 bases from V and 10 bases from J, with 15 bases between. Germline-derived CDR1 and CDR2 are LGHNA and YSLEER. CDR3 residues: CASSQEGQGYDYTF. Here the CDR3 DNA reads TGCGCCAGCAGCCAAGAAGGTCAGGGTTACGACTACACCTTC.

This clonotype showed up just a few times. The chain is built from TRBV12-3 or TRBV12-4 and TRBJ2-1, with D possibly called TRBD1 or TRBD2 (5 bases each). This CDR3 contains 14 residues. V lost 3 bases, J lost 2 bases, and 8 bases lay in between. In DNA form, the CDR3 reads TGTGCCAGCAGTTTTCCGGGGCCCTACAATGAGCAGTTCTTC. Protein product: CASSFPGPYNEQFF.

V is TRBV6-2 or TRBV6-3 and J is TRBJ2-7; the D gene could be TRBD1 or TRBD2 (5 bases each). The CDR3 loop spans 13 amino acids. Germline V lookup: CDR1 MNHEY, CDR2 SVGEGT. The V end was cut by 4 bases, the J end by 6 bases, with 13 bases between. The DNA for the CDR3 is TGTGCCAGCAGTTTGGGGGAGTACCGCGAGCAGTACTTC. Translation gives CASSLGEYREQYF.

There are a few counts of this clonotype. The J gene is TRBJ1-2, the V gene TRBV5-1; weak D call: TRBD1 (6 bases). The germline V and J ends were trimmed by 0 bases and 6 bases, with 12 bases remaining between them. From germline, CDR1 is SGHRS and CDR2 YFSETQ. CDR3 length: 14 amino acids. The CDR3 sequence is CASSLDRESNGYTF. The CDR3 coding sequence is TGCGCCAGCAGCTTGGACAGGGAATCGAATGGCTACACCTTC.

Notes on this clonotype: The junction shows a germline mismatch at one end, possibly a read error. This chain connects TRBV12-3 or TRBV12-4 to TRBJ1-2; 10 bases map to TRBD1. CDR3 length equals 16 residues. The CDR3 reads CASSLWDRGPNYGHTF. The CDR3 DNA reads TGTGCCAGCAGTTTGTGGGACAGGGGACCTAACTATGGCCACACCTTC.

This clonotype showed up many times. The rearrangement uses TRBV28 and TRBJ1-2, with TRBD1 matching 7 bases. The germline CDR1 and CDR2 sequences are MDHEN and SYDVKM. With V trimmed by 10 bases and J by 2 bases, 7 bases remained unmatched. The CDR3 is made up of 13 amino acids. CDR3 loop: CAIQGGANYGYTF. DNA for the CDR3: TGTGCCATCCAAGGGGGCGCCAACTATGGCTACACCTTC.

This clonotype was seen a few times. V is TRBV10-3 and J is TRBJ1-4; D remains ambiguous. Trimming pared 3 bases from V and 8 bases from J, leaving 7 bases between. The CDR3 sequence is 12 residues long. The germline V gene has CDR1 ENHRY and CDR2 SYGVKD. CDR3 residues: CAISDLLEKLFF. CDR3 coding DNA: TGTGCCATCAGTGACTTGCTGGAAAAACTGTTTTTT.

This clonotype was detected a few times. The chain combines TRBV9 with TRBJ2-1; D is tentatively TRBD1 or TRBD2 (5 bases each). V lost 3 bases to trimming and J lost 0 bases, with 13 bases between them. CDR1 SGDLS and CDR2 YYNGEE come from the germline V gene. The CDR3 loop spans 16 amino acids. CDR3 in amino acids: CASSAGTDFSYNEQFF. The CDR3 DNA is TGTGCCAGCAGCGCGGGGACGGACTTCTCCTACAATGAGCAGTTCTTC. Full variable domain (rest looked up from reference TRBV9 and TRBJ2-1): DSGVTQTPKHLITATGQRVTLRCSPRSGDLSVYWYQQSLDQGLQFLIQYYNGEERAKGNILERFSAQQFPDLHSELNLSSLELGDSALYFCASSAGTDFSYNEQFFGPGTRLTVL.

The genes are TRBV5-1 and TRBJ2-2, with 8 bases matching TRBD1. With V trimmed by 2 bases and J by 4 bases, 1 base remained unmatched. CDR3 length: 14 residues. CDR1 and CDR2 (germline): SGHRS, YFSETQ. The CDR3 DNA follows: TGCGCCAGCAGCTTTGGACAGGGCACCGGGGAGCTGTTTTTT. Translating gives CASSFGQGTGELFF.

This clonotype was detected ten times or more. The chain recombines TRBV29-1 with TRBJ2-1, with TRBD2 identical over 9 bases. V was clipped by 4 bases and J by 2 bases; unmatched bases: 6. The germline V gene has CDR1 SQVTM and CDR2 ANQGSEA. The CDR3 is 15 residues long. CDR3 protein: CSVAWRGGAYNEQFF. The CDR3 DNA follows: TGCAGCGTTGCCTGGCGGGGGGGCGCCTACAATGAGCAGTTCTTC.

The V gene is TRBV3-1, the J gene TRBJ1-2; perhaps TRBD1 as D (5 bases). This CDR3 region has 13 residues. Trimming cost V 1 base and J 6 bases, with 9 bases left between them. CDR1 is LGHDT, CDR2 YNNKEL, per germline (reference sequence). Written as DNA, the CDR3 is TGTGCCAGCAGCCAAGGCCCCAGGGATGGCTACACCTTC. Protein sequence: CASSQGPRDGYTF.

The chain combines TRBV28 with TRBJ2-7; TRBD1 matches 7 bases. CDR3 length: 14 amino acids. Germline V gene sequence: CDR1 MDHEN, CDR2 SYDVKM. V gave up 4 bases and J gave up 7 bases; unmatched junction bases: 10. The CDR3 nucleotides are TGTGCCAGCAGTTCCCTACAGGGGACGGGGGAGCAGTACTTC. Protein product: CASSSLQGTGEQYF.

The V call is TRBV4-3, the J call TRBJ1-1; 9 bases match TRBD1. The length of the CDR3 is 15 residues. V dropped 5 bases and J dropped 1; count of bases not matched to a gene: 5. Germline V gene data show CDR1 as LGHNA and CDR2 as YSLEER. The CDR3 protein is CASSSDRGRNTEAFF. In nucleotides, the CDR3 is TGCGCCAGCAGCTCAGACAGGGGGAGGAACACTGAAGCTTTCTTT.

This clonotype was seen a handful of times. This sequence joins TRBV7-9 and TRBJ1-1, with D maybe TRBD1 (5 bases). The CDR3 has 14 residues. Trimming pared 5 bases from V and 5 bases from J, leaving 15 bases between. Germline-derived CDR1 and CDR2 are SEHNR and FQNEAQ (reference sequence). The CDR3 spells CASSVGGIGTEAFF. CDR3 nucleotides: TGTGCCAGCAGCGTTGGGGGAATTGGGACTGAAGCTTTCTTT.

This chain uses TRBV2 with TRBJ1-2; weak D call: TRBD1 (6 bases). Per germline, CDR1 SNHLY and CDR2 FYNNEI. The CDR3 has 13 residues. The V and J ends lost 2 bases and 7 bases respectively, with 11 bases between them. This CDR3 reads CASSEFGGSGYTF. CDR3 in DNA: TGTGCCAGCAGTGAATTTGGGGGCTCTGGCTACACCTTC.

The chain uses TRBV12-3 or TRBV12-4 and TRBJ1-4; D remains ambiguous. Trimming took 2 bases from V and 4 from J, leaving 8 bases between them. The CDR3 sequence is 14 residues long. CDR3 amino acids: CASSLPLINEKLFF. DNA of the CDR3: TGTGCCAGCAGTTTACCCCTTATTAATGAAAAACTGTTTTTT.

A note on this clonotype: With a much larger clone just one base away, this may be a read error. V gene TRBV2 combines with J gene TRBJ2-5; tentative D call: TRBD2 (6 bases). The germline gives CDR1 SNHLY, CDR2 FYNNEI. The CDR3 has 15 amino acids. The DNA of the CDR3 is TGTGCCAGCAGTGAAGTGCGGGGTTCCCGAGAGACCCCGTACTTC. Translated, it gives CASSEVRGSRETPYF.

This rearrangement joins TRBV6-6 to TRBJ2-2; 9 bases match TRBD1. Germline CDR1 is MNHNY and CDR2 is SVGAGI (reference sequence). V was clipped by 2 bases and J by 4 bases; unmatched bases: 8. The CDR3 runs 17 residues. The CDR3 reads CASSYTTGGASTGELFF. CDR3 nucleotides: TGTGCCAGCAGTTACACAACAGGGGGCGCGAGCACCGGGGAGCTGTTTTTT.

This rearrangement joins TRBV7-9 to TRBJ2-3; 8 bases line up with TRBD2. V lost 3 bases, J lost 2 bases, and 7 bases stayed unmatched. Germline CDR1 and CDR2: SEHNR and FQNEAQ (reference sequence). This CDR3 has 16 amino acids. The chain's CDR3 is CASSLHSGGATDTQYF. The CDR3 nucleotides read TGTGCCAGCAGCTTGCATTCCGGGGGGGCCACAGATACGCAGTATTTT.